This TCR beta chain was recovered during a study of response to subunit inactivated influenza vaccine. Overall study results and limits: That few new T cells are recruited by each seasonal influenza vaccination was the authors' suggestion.

This clonotype was seen at least ten times. Its antigen is unidentified. Trimming removed 3 bases at V and 7 bases at J, with 16 bases between. Germline V gene lookup returns CDR1 KGHSH and CDR2 LQKENI. This CDR3 is built from 15 residues. Using its own MiXCR run on the RT-PCR reads, TCRdb lists one record per CDR3 protein. Seen here are around 200,000 distinct CDR3 sequences, around 9% observed once, and the top ten hold roughly a tenth. The rearrangement links TRBV18 to TRBJ2-1; weak D call: TRBD2 (5 bases). This specimen consisted of non-naive T cells sorted from PBMCs, obtained on the day of vaccination. This receptor was obtained from a man aged 45 to 65 who received an inactivated influenza vaccine. The CDR3 is CASSPTVTRDNEQFF. The CDR3 nucleotides read TGTGCCAGCTCACCGACGGTCACTAGGGATAATGAGCAGTTCTTC.